This T cell receptor beta chain was retrieved from a study of blood T cell repertoires in COVID-19. Study-level information: PBMCs, B-cell-depleted T cells, or T cells were the source of the cDNA or gDNA that made up the material.

This CDR3 has 13 amino acids. Germline V lookup: CDR1 SGHDN, CDR2 FVKESK. After removal of 2 bases from V and 5 bases from J, the junction contained 2 bases not matched to a gene. Sequencing used immunoSEQ multiplex PCR; TCRdb keeps in-frame clones, though not all of them. The sample includes fewer than 350,000 clones, under 90% of them seen just once. The sequence was collected from a woman aged 55-69 years with active or convalescent COVID-19. The sequencing input was peripheral blood. V gene TRBV14 combines with J gene TRBJ1-1, with 7 nucleotides matching TRBD1. CDR3 region: CASSQSGGTEAFF. In DNA form, the CDR3 reads TGTGCCAGCAGCCAATCAGGGGGAACTGAAGCTTTCTTT.